Listed below are T cell receptor beta chains from one sample, sequenced in a study of cytomegalovirus exposure and HLA in healthy donors. The table came from immunoSEQ multiplex PCR; TCRdb's copy has only in-frame clones and leaves some out. The sample holds about 140,000 clones, 70% to 80% seen once. Sequencing input: PBMCs. All receptors derive from a female donor in good health and CMV-seronegative. The CDR3 runs from the conserved cysteine through the conserved F or W. A D gene is named only where the DNA matches it firmly. Clone size, where shown, is once, few, many, or a class for clones that have expanded.

clone_size	j_call	v_call	d_call	cdr3_aa	cdr3_nt
NA	TRBJ1-2	TRBV4-3	NA	CASSQGARPNYGYTF	TGCGCCAGCAGCCAAGGAGCTCGCCCTAACTATGGCTACACCTTC
NA	TRBJ1-3	TRBV7-9	NA	CASSPRGGEDGNTIYF	TGTGCCAGCAGCCCGCGGGGAGGGGAGGATGGAAACACCATATATTTT
NA	TRBJ1-6	TRBV30	NA	CAWSVPDSPLHF	TGTGCCTGGAGTGTACCGGATTCACCCCTCCACTTT
NA	TRBJ2-5	TRBV5-1	TRBD1	CASSHGTGEETQYF	TGCGCCAGCAGTCATGGGACAGGAGAAGAGACCCAGTACTTC
few	TRBJ2-7	TRBV13	TRBD1	CATGTGDYEQYF	TGTGCCACCGGGACAGGGGACTACGAGCAGTACTTC
few	TRBJ1-1	TRBV6-5	TRBD1	CASSKQGERTEAFF	TGTGCCAGCAGTAAACAGGGGGAGAGAACTGAAGCTTTCTTT
NA	TRBJ2-6	TRBV5-4	NA	CASSTPLGTGANVLTF	TGTGCCAGCAGCACGCCTCTAGGAACCGGGGCCAACGTCCTGACTTTC
NA	TRBJ2-5	TRBV23-1	NA	CASSQSEGVLQETQYF	TGCGCCAGCAGTCAATCTGAGGGGGTCCTCCAAGAGACCCAGTACTTC
NA	TRBJ1-2	TRBV4-3	NA	CASSPQGKGASGYTF	TGCGCCAGCAGCCCCCAGGGCAAGGGCGCCTCTGGCTACACCTTC
NA	TRBJ2-3	TRBV7-9	TRBD1	CASSPLPYRGKVDTQYF	TGTGCCAGCAGCCCCCTTCCCTACAGGGGCAAGGTGGATACGCAGTATTTT
NA	TRBJ1-6	TRBV11-2	NA	CASSLVGPAGQSPLHF	TGTGCCAGCAGCTTAGTAGGCCCGGCAGGGCAATCACCCCTCCACTTT
NA	TRBJ2-7	TRBV7-9	NA	CASSLLRSAEYF	TGTGCCAGCAGCTTATTGCGGAGTGCTGAGTACTTC
NA	TRBJ2-5	TRBV5-1	TRBD2	CASSLGTSGGETQYF	TGCGCCAGCAGCTTGGGAACTAGCGGGGGGGAGACCCAGTACTTC
NA	TRBJ1-1	TRBV7-8	NA	CASSLDRTSGAEAFF	TGTGCCAGCAGCTTAGACCGTACCTCAGGGGCTGAAGCTTTCTTT
NA	TRBJ2-7	TRBV27	NA	CASSLFRGGSYEQYF	TGTGCCAGCAGTTTATTCCGCGGAGGGAGCTACGAGCAGTACTTC
NA	TRBJ2-2	TRBV2	TRBD1	CATYEPGQGGTGELFF	TGTGCCACTTACGAACCGGGACAGGGAGGCACCGGGGAGCTGTTTTTT
once	TRBJ2-2	TRBV2	TRBD2	CASSEVTSRKTGRYTGELFF	TGTGCCAGCAGTGAGGTGACTAGCAGAAAAACGGGGAGGTACACCGGGGAGCTGTTTTTT
NA	TRBJ1-3	TRBV18	NA	CASSERERNTIYF	TGTGCCAGCTCCGAAAGAGAGCGAAACACCATATATTTT
NA	TRBJ2-7	TRBV7-9	TRBD1	CASSETGAAPYEQYF	TGTGCCAGCAGCGAGACAGGGGCGGCCCCGTACGAGCAGTACTTC
NA	TRBJ1-1	TRBV4-3	NA	CASSQDPGGYGNMNTEAFF	TGCGCCAGCAGCCAAGATCCCGGGGGATATGGAAACATGAACACTGAAGCTTTCTTT
NA	TRBJ2-3	TRBV7-2	TRBD2	CASLPSGDYSTDTQYF	TGTGCCAGCCTACCTAGCGGGGATTATAGCACAGATACGCAGTATTTT
NA	TRBJ1-1	TRBV25-1	NA	CASSRDSHGEAFF	TGTGCCAGCAGCCGGGACTCCCATGGAGAAGCTTTCTTT
NA	TRBJ2-7	TRBV6-5	NA	CASSYRWLEGYEQYF	TGTGCCAGCAGTTACCGCTGGTTGGAGGGGTACGAGCAGTACTTC
few	TRBJ2-1	TRBV6-6	NA	CASSYVKSYNEQFF	TGTGCCAGCAGTTACGTAAAATCCTACAATGAGCAGTTCTTC
NA	TRBJ2-1	TRBV18	NA	CASSPSSEKQFF	TGTGCCAGCTCACCATCGTCGGAGAAGCAGTTCTTC
NA	TRBJ1-3	TRBV9	NA	CASSKDRDSGNTIYF	TGTGCCAGCAGCAAAGACAGAGACTCTGGAAACACCATATATTTT
NA	TRBJ2-1	TRBV4-3	NA	CASSQEERLEQFF	TGCGCCAGCAGCCAAGAGGAGAGACTTGAGCAGTTCTTC
NA	TRBJ2-3	TRBV7-6	TRBD2	CASSLFQPVWTSGSQDTQYF	TGTGCCAGCAGCTTATTTCAACCGGTCTGGACTAGCGGGAGTCAAGATACGCAGTATTTT
NA	TRBJ2-1	TRBV9	NA	CASSLRDNEQFF	TGTGCCAGCAGCCTGCGCGACAATGAGCAGTTCTTC
NA	TRBJ2-2	TRBV7-8	NA	CASSSTGSRELFF	TGTGCCAGCAGCTCGACGGGGTCTAGGGAGCTGTTTTTT
NA	TRBJ2-5	TRBV5-4	NA	CASSLEGKETQYF	TGTGCCAGCAGCTTGGAGGGGAAAGAGACCCAGTACTTC
NA	TRBJ2-1	TRBV27	TRBD2	CASSLRLAGAPEQFF	TGTGCCAGCAGCCTTAGACTAGCGGGGGCCCCAGAGCAGTTCTTC
NA	TRBJ2-1	TRBV9	NA	CASSLSGDNEQFF	TGTGCCAGCAGCCTATCGGGGGACAATGAGCAGTTCTTC
NA	TRBJ2-1	TRBV5-6	NA	CASSLGVNEQFF	TGTGCCAGCAGCCTAGGGGTCAATGAGCAGTTCTTC
NA	TRBJ1-1	TRBV7-9	NA	CASSSGTPGTTEAFF	TGTGCCAGCAGTTCTGGGACACCGGGGACCACTGAAGCTTTCTTT
NA	TRBJ2-7	TRBV5-4	NA	CASSDRSKDYEQYF	TGTGCCAGCAGTGACCGGAGTAAAGACTACGAGCAGTACTTC
NA	TRBJ2-7	TRBV6-1	NA	CASSVRTDRPAEQYF	TGTGCCAGCAGTGTAAGGACAGACCGCCCAGCCGAGCAGTACTTC
NA	TRBJ2-7	TRBV30	TRBD1	CAWDRVRNEQYF	TGTGCCTGGGACAGGGTCCGAAACGAGCAGTACTTC
once	TRBJ1-2	TRBV7-8	NA	CASSPIGGQAYGYTF	TGTGCCAGCAGCCCCATAGGAGGGCAGGCATATGGCTACACCTTC
NA	TRBJ2-3	TRBV5-1	TRBD1	CASSSKTGTDTQYF	TGCGCCAGCAGCTCGAAGACAGGGACAGATACGCAGTATTTT
NA	TRBJ2-3	TRBV14	NA	CASSRAGQGADTQYF	TGTGCCAGCAGCCGGGCAGGACAAGGGGCAGATACGCAGTATTTT
NA	TRBJ1-2	TRBV7-6	NA	CASSLVTGLRDNYGYTF	TGTGCCAGCAGCTTAGTAACGGGACTGAGGGATAACTATGGCTACACCTTC
few	TRBJ1-2	TRBV7-9	TRBD1	CASSFAGDRDGDGYTF	TGTGCCAGCAGCTTTGCGGGGGACAGGGATGGCGATGGCTACACCTTC
NA	TRBJ2-5	TRBV2	TRBD1	CASIEGKGAGETQYF	TGTGCCAGCATTGAGGGGAAGGGGGCAGGGGAGACCCAGTACTTC
NA	TRBJ2-1	TRBV28	TRBD2	CASSPLGTSGIEQFF	TGTGCCAGCAGTCCACTCGGGACTAGCGGGATTGAGCAGTTCTTC
NA	TRBJ2-7	TRBV27	TRBD1	CASSSGQGVTHEQYF	TGCGCCAGCAGTTCCGGACAGGGGGTAACCCACGAGCAGTACTTC
NA	TRBJ2-2	TRBV18	TRBD1	CASSEPGQGPGELFF	TGTGCCAGCTCGGAACCGGGACAGGGACCCGGGGAGCTGTTTTTT
NA	TRBJ2-3	TRBV5-6	TRBD1	CASSVSGTGTDTQYF	TGTGCCAGCAGCGTGTCCGGGACAGGCACAGATACGCAGTATTTT
NA	TRBJ1-6	TRBV30	NA	CAWSRNRVDSPLHF	TGTGCCTGGAGTAGGAACAGGGTTGATTCACCCCTCCACTTT
NA	TRBJ1-2	TRBV7-9	NA	CASSLPQEAYGYTF	TGTGCCAGCAGCTTACCCCAGGAAGCCTATGGCTACACCTTC
NA	TRBJ1-1	TRBV20-1	NA	CSAKDIEAFF	TGCAGTGCAAAGGACATTGAAGCTTTCTTT
NA	TRBJ1-4	TRBV2	NA	CASQRVSSWEKLFF	TGTGCCTCTCAACGCGTCTCAAGCTGGGAAAAACTGTTTTTT
NA	TRBJ2-7	TRBV27	NA	CASSLLGQIEQYF	TGTGCCAGCAGTTTATTGGGCCAGATCGAGCAGTACTTC
NA	TRBJ2-3	TRBV4-3	TRBD1	CASSQNSGGWDTQYF	TGCGCCAGCAGCCAAAACTCAGGGGGCTGGGATACGCAGTATTTT
NA	TRBJ1-4	TRBV19	NA	CASSHEINEKLFF	TGTGCCAGTTCCCACGAGATCAATGAAAAACTGTTTTTT
few	TRBJ1-1	TRBV29-1	NA	CSVGVGRSDTEAFF	TGCAGCGTTGGCGTAGGGAGGAGTGACACTGAAGCTTTCTTT
NA	TRBJ2-3	TRBV9	TRBD1	CASSAGTGDTDTQYF	TGTGCCAGCAGCGCAGGGACAGGGGACACAGATACGCAGTATTTT
NA	TRBJ2-7	TRBV18	NA	CASSLPGGPSYEQYF	TGTGCCAGCTCACTTCCAGGGGGGCCCTCCTACGAGCAGTACTTC